One and the same sample provided the 24 T cell receptor beta chains below, sequenced in a study of T cells in Graves' hyperthyroidism and ophthalmopathy. RNA transcripts were the template for amplifying TCR beta CDR3 regions. The TCR CDR3 was amplified in a first-round RT-PCR using the HTBI primer set. TCRdb independently ran MiXCR on the multiplex PCR reads; one entry per CDR3 protein. This sample carries about half a million distinct CDR3 sequences, about 16% of them seen once, and the ten largest clones take about 29%. The sequenced sample consisted of blood. These receptors were collected from a woman aged 25 to 39 with Graves' ophthalmopathy.

The chain has TRBV28 and TRBJ2-4, with a tentative D call TRBD1 (6 bases). This CDR3 spans 15 amino acids. V lost 0 bases and J 3 bases, leaving 9 bases between the germline ends. Germline CDR1 is MDHEN and CDR2 is SYDVKM. In nucleotides, the CDR3 is TGTGCCAGCAGTTTATGGGGGGCGGACAAAAACATTCAGTACTTC. Translating gives CASSLWGADKNIQYF. The full variable domain, its missing parts supplied by reference TRBV28 and TRBJ2-4, is DVKVTQSSRYLVKRTGEKVFLECVQDMDHENMFWYRQDPGLGLRLIYFSYDVKMKEKGDIPEGYSVSREKKERFSLILESASTNQTSMYLCASSLWGADKNIQYFGAGTRLSVL.

This clonotype has ten or more counts. This chain joins TRBV12-3 or TRBV12-4 and TRBJ2-7; 8 bases match TRBD2. The junction had 9 bases not matched to a gene; V was cut back by 6 bases and J by 5 bases. This CDR3 is built from 14 residues. The CDR3 DNA follows: TGTGCCAGCAGCCCCGACGGGCGGGAGGACGAGCAGTACTTC. Its translation is CASSPDGREDEQYF.

This clonotype has a count of ten or more. The chain couples TRBV28 to TRBJ2-7; the match to TRBD2 covers 9 bases. CDR1 and CDR2 from the germline V gene are MDHEN and SYDVKM. Trimming removed 1 base from V and 4 bases from J; junction bases left unmatched: 8. This CDR3 spans 16 amino acids. CDR3 in amino acids: CASSLSSGTSLYEQYF. CDR3 nucleotide sequence: TGTGCCAGCAGTTTATCTTCCGGGACTAGCTTGTACGAGCAGTACTTC.

Many counts were recorded for this clonotype. The V call is TRBV19, the J call TRBJ2-3; perhaps TRBD2 as D (7 bases). Deletions cut 5 bases from V and 5 bases from J, with 17 bases between. Germline V gives CDR1 LNHDA, CDR2 SQIVND (reference sequence). The CDR3 covers 15 residues. This CDR3 reads CASSVGGQWKDTQYF. Written as DNA, the CDR3 is TGTGCCAGTAGTGTCGGGGGGCAATGGAAAGATACGCAGTATTTT.

The J gene is TRBJ1-4, the V gene TRBV7-2; weak D call: TRBD1 (6 bases). The CDR3 has 14 amino acids. Germline V gene data show CDR1 as SGHTA and CDR2 as FQGNSA. V was cut by 5 bases and J by 7 bases, with 14 bases left in between. As DNA, the CDR3 is TGTGCCAGCAGCCCCAGGGGACTGGGTGAAAAACTGTTTTTT. It translates to CASSPRGLGEKLFF.

This clonotype was found many times. This chain links TRBV28 with TRBJ1-2; D may be TRBD1 (5 bases). Trimming pared 3 bases from V and 4 bases from J, leaving 9 bases between. Germline V gene data show CDR1 as MDHEN and CDR2 as SYDVKM. The CDR3 has 13 amino acids. CDR3 amino acids: CASSFGGFYGYTF. The CDR3 DNA follows: TGTGCCAGCAGTTTCGGGGGATTCTATGGCTACACCTTC.

In its sample, this clonotype was seen a few times. The genes are TRBV20-1 and TRBJ2-7; 9 nucleotides match TRBD1. Germline CDR1 and CDR2: DFQATT and SNEGSKA (reference sequence). The length of the CDR3 is 14 residues. In DNA form, the CDR3 reads TGCTCCCCGCTAGAACAGGGGGCCTCCTACGAGCAGTACTTC. Translating gives CSPLEQGASYEQYF.

The rearrangement links TRBV7-9 to TRBJ1-4; no reliable D call. The germline gives CDR1 SEHNR, CDR2 FQNEAQ (reference sequence). There are 12 residues in the CDR3. Trimming took off 3 bases at V and 8 bases at J, with 7 bases between the two ends. The CDR3 DNA is TGTGCCAGCAGCTTTACGCGGGAAAAACTGTTTTTT. Its translation is CASSFTREKLFF. Drawing the rest from reference TRBV7-9 and TRBJ1-4, the complete variable domain is DTGVSQNPRHKITKRGQNVTFRCDPISEHNRLYWYRQTLGQGPEFLTYFQNEAQLEKSRLLSDRFSAERPKGSFSTLEIQRTEQGDSAMYLCASSFTREKLFFGSGTQLSVL.

This clonotype was seen a few times. The V gene is TRBV6-2 or TRBV6-3, the J gene TRBJ2-3, with D unresolved. This CDR3 has 11 amino acids. V gave up 2 bases and J gave up 10 bases, with 7 bases separating them. Germline V gene lookup returns CDR1 MNHEY and CDR2 SVGEGT. The CDR3 sequence is CASSYGVPQYF. In DNA form, the CDR3 reads TGTGCCAGCAGTTACGGTGTCCCGCAGTATTTT.

This chain links TRBV19 with TRBJ2-2; TRBD1 might be the D (6 bases). CDR1 is LNHDA and CDR2 is SQIVND in the germline V gene (reference sequence). V was trimmed by 1 base and J by 4 bases, leaving 10 bases between them. CDR3 length equals 15 residues. The CDR3, as DNA: TGTGCCAGTAGTATAGGGGGGCGAGGCACCGGGGAGCTGTTTTTT. It encodes CASSIGGRGTGELFF.

This clonotype was detected only a few times. The chain combines TRBV19 with TRBJ1-1; perhaps TRBD1 as D (6 bases). Germline lookup yields CDR1 LNHDA and CDR2 SQIVND (reference sequence). CDR3 length: 15 amino acids. The V and J ends lost 4 bases and 5 bases respectively, with 17 bases between them. The CDR3 loop reads CASSRTGGAKTEAFF. The CDR3 region has the DNA TGTGCCAGTAGTAGGACGGGGGGCGCAAAGACTGAAGCTTTCTTT.

The V call is TRBV5-4, the J call TRBJ2-7; D is undetermined. V lost 1 base to trimming and J lost 7 bases, with 18 bases between them. Germline V gene data show CDR1 as SGHNT and CDR2 as YYREEE (reference sequence). The CDR3 sequence is 15 residues long. CDR3 nucleotides: TGTGCCAGCAGCTTGAATGGTGGTTTGGGTCGTGAGCAGTACTTC. This translates into CASSLNGGLGREQYF. Using reference TRBV5-4 and TRBJ2-7 for the parts outside the CDR3, the full variable domain is ETGVTQSPTHLIKTRGQQVTLRCSSQSGHNTVSWYQQALGQGPQFIFQYYREEENGRGNFPPRFSGLQFPNYSSELNVNALELDDSALYLCASSLNGGLGREQYFGPGTRLTVT.

This clonotype was detected ten times or more. V and J are TRBV6-6 and TRBJ2-2; D is possibly TRBD1 (6 bases). The CDR3 consists of 15 residues. Trimming removed 2 bases from V and 5 bases from J, with 12 bases in between. The germline CDR1 and CDR2 sequences are MNHNY and SVGAGI (reference sequence). CDR3: CASSYGTQPTGELFF. For the CDR3, the DNA is TGTGCCAGCAGTTACGGGACACAACCTACCGGGGAGCTGTTTTTT.

The table lists this clonotype with many counts. V gene TRBV6-2 or TRBV6-3 combines with J gene TRBJ1-1; D is unclear. The V end lost 10 bases, the J end lost 1 base, and 13 bases lay between the germline ends. CDR1 and CDR2 (germline): MNHEY, SVGEGT. This CDR3 is 13 amino acids long. In DNA, the CDR3 is TGTGCCACCAGAGCCAGATCGAACACTGAAGCTTTCTTT. Protein product: CATRARSNTEAFF.

V is TRBV4-3 and J is TRBJ2-7; the D gene could be TRBD1 or TRBD2 (5 bases each). The V end lost 0 bases, the J end lost 7 bases, and 13 bases lay between the germline ends. The CDR3 has 14 amino acids. Per germline, CDR1 LGHNA and CDR2 YSLEER. The CDR3 coding sequence is TGCGCCAGCAGCCAAGATCGGGACCGACGGGAGCAGTACTTC. Translating gives CASSQDRDRREQYF.

In this sample, this clonotype turned up a few times. The V and J genes are TRBV6-1 and TRBJ2-7, with D perhaps matching TRBD1 (6 bases). This CDR3 has 13 residues. The germline gives CDR1 MNHNS, CDR2 SASEGT. The CDR3 spells CASSSPNDREQYF. In nucleotides, the CDR3 is TGTGCGAGCTCCTCGCCTAACGACAGGGAGCAGTACTTC.

This clonotype was seen many times. The CDR3 region is CASSLPSTGLKGEQFF. The CDR3, as DNA: TGTGCCAGCAGCTTACCTTCGACAGGGCTAAAGGGTGAGCAGTTCTTC. This rearrangement joins TRBV11-2 to TRBJ2-1; 7 bases line up with TRBD1. CDR1 and CDR2 (germline): SGHAT, FQNNGV. This CDR3 has 16 amino acids. The junction had 13 bases not matched to a gene; V was cut back by 2 bases and J by 9 bases.

CDR3 residues: CASSRQGSGANVLTF. The CDR3 DNA is TGTGCCAGTAGCCGACAGGGCTCTGGGGCCAACGTCCTGACTTTC. The chain joins TRBV19 to TRBJ2-6; 7 bases map to TRBD1. Germline V gene data show CDR1 as LNHDA and CDR2 as SQIVND (reference sequence). The V gene end was trimmed by 6 bases and the J gene end by 0 bases; junction bases not matched to a gene: 2. The CDR3 has 15 amino acids.

This clonotype was observed at least ten times. The chain uses TRBV2 and TRBJ2-1; 11 positions match TRBD2. CDR1 and CDR2 from the germline V gene are SNHLY and FYNNEI. The length of the CDR3 is 15 residues. Trimming cost V 6 bases and J 3 bases; bases outside gene matches: 4. DNA of the CDR3: TGTGCCAGCAGGGGACTAGCGGACCTCTACAATGAGCAGTTCTTC. Protein product: CASRGLADLYNEQFF.

This clonotype came up a few times. This rearrangement joins TRBV7-9 to TRBJ2-6, with 7 bases lining up with TRBD1. V shed 5 bases and J 0 bases; nucleotides not matched to a gene: 16. CDR3 length: 20 amino acids. Germline V lookup: CDR1 SEHNR, CDR2 FQNEAQ (reference sequence). The DNA for the CDR3 is TGTGCCAGCAGCCGACCCCAGACTGGGACAGTTCCCTCTGGGGCCAACGTCCTGACTTTC. Amino acids: CASSRPQTGTVPSGANVLTF.

The table lists this clonotype with many counts. The rearrangement uses TRBV28 and TRBJ2-7, with TRBD2 matching over 8 bases. Losses at the gene ends were 5 bases for V and 2 bases for J; bases not matched to a gene: 11. Germline V gene sequence: CDR1 MDHEN, CDR2 SYDVKM. CDR3 length equals 16 residues. The CDR3 reads CASSLGSVAGTYEQYF. The CDR3 DNA reads as TGTGCCAGCAGTCTCGGCTCGGTAGCGGGGACCTACGAGCAGTACTTC.

There are many counts of this clonotype. The chain has TRBV5-1 and TRBJ2-1; 13 bases match TRBD2. Per the germline V gene, CDR1 is SGHRS and CDR2 is YFSETQ. V lost 4 bases to trimming and J lost 7 bases; unmatched junction nucleotides: 11. This CDR3 comprises 17 residues. This chain's CDR3 is CASSLRSGLAGANEQFF. The CDR3 nucleotides are TGCGCCAGCAGCCTAAGATCTGGACTAGCGGGAGCGAATGAGCAGTTCTTC.

This clonotype was recorded many times. This chain uses TRBV20-1 with TRBJ2-2, with 9 bases matching TRBD2. Germline V gives CDR1 DFQATT, CDR2 SNEGSKA (reference sequence). The CDR3 length is 16 residues. Trimming at V came to 3 bases and at J to 3 bases, leaving 8 bases not matched to a gene. The chain's CDR3 is CSASPLAGGYTGELFF. The CDR3 DNA follows: TGCAGTGCTAGCCCGCTGGCGGGAGGGTACACCGGGGAGCTGTTTTTT.

Many counts were recorded for this clonotype. The V and J genes are TRBV11-2 and TRBJ2-2; unclear D gene. V was pared by 0 bases and J by 6 bases, with 8 bases between. The CDR3 has 14 amino acids. Germline loops: CDR1 SGHAT, CDR2 FQNNGV. This chain's CDR3 is CASSLEQWSGELFF. The DNA of the CDR3 is TGTGCCAGCAGCTTAGAGCAGTGGTCCGGGGAGCTGTTTTTT.